A single sample gave rise to the 10 T cell receptor beta chains below, sequenced in a study of T cell responses to AZD1222 COVID-19 vaccine. Repertoires were generated with immunoSEQ multiplex PCR, while TCRdb's copy carries only in-frame clones and drops some. This sample has some 250,000 clones, with 94% found just once. This specimen consisted of peripheral blood, obtained 28 days after the second AZD1222 dose. The origin of the receptors is an adult who received the AZD1222 COVID-19 vaccine.

This clone was recorded once. The rearrangement joins TRBV6-5 to TRBJ1-2, with 7 bases lining up with TRBD1. The CDR3 spans 14 residues. V shed 5 bases and J 2 bases; nucleotides not matched to a gene: 5. Germline V gene data show CDR1 as MNHEY and CDR2 as SVGAGI. CDR3 amino acids: CASSPRGSNYGYTF. The CDR3, as DNA: TGTGCCAGCAGTCCCAGGGGGTCCAACTATGGCTACACCTTC.

The chain recombines TRBV5-4 with TRBJ1-2; tentative D call: TRBD1 (6 bases). CDR1 and CDR2 from the germline V gene are SGHNT and YYREEE (reference sequence). The CDR3 is 14 amino acids. V was clipped by 4 bases and J by 7 bases, with 17 bases between them. This CDR3 reads CASSPSSGGGGYTF. As DNA, the CDR3 is TGTGCCAGCAGCCCCTCCTCCGGGGGCGGTGGCTACACCTTC.

This chain connects TRBV5-6 to TRBJ2-7; a possible D gene is TRBD1 (6 bases). This CDR3 is 13 amino acids long. Germline V lookup: CDR1 SGHDT, CDR2 YYEEEE. The V gene lost 2 bases and the J gene lost 3 bases, with 9 bases spanning the gap. For the CDR3, the DNA is TGTGCCAGCAGCTTAGGGGGAGACTACGAGCAGTACTTC. The encoded protein is CASSLGGDYEQYF. The whole variable domain, remainder taken from reference TRBV5-6 and TRBJ2-7, is DAGVTQSPTHLIKTRGQQVTLRCSPKSGHDTVSWYQQALGQGPQFIFQYYEEEERQRGNFPDRFSGHQFPNYSSELNVNALLLGDSALYLCASSLGGDYEQYFGPGTRLTVT.

The gene calls are TRBV11-3 and TRBJ1-2; the D gene is possibly TRBD1 (5 bases). The CDR3 is made up of 13 amino acids. The V end lost 5 bases, the J end lost 8 bases, and 15 bases lay between the germline ends. Looked up from germline, CDR1 is SGHNT and CDR2 is YENEEA. The CDR3 spells CASSRLGRGGYTF. The CDR3, as DNA: TGTGCCAGCAGCCGCCTCGGGAGGGGCGGCTACACCTTC.

V and J are TRBV5-1 and TRBJ2-7, with D unresolved. Germline V lookup: CDR1 SGHRS, CDR2 YFSETQ. CDR3 size: 14 residues. Trimming shortened V by 7 bases and J by 3 bases, and 17 bases separated the two germline ends. The CDR3 region has the DNA TGCGCCAGCTCCGGGCCCTCACCCCTCTACGAGCAGTACTTC. Protein product: CASSGPSPLYEQYF.

The chain is built from TRBV19 and TRBJ2-1; D is uncertain. Looked up from germline, CDR1 is LNHDA and CDR2 is SQIVND (reference sequence). Trimming removed 3 bases from V and 9 bases from J, with 12 bases in between. The CDR3 is 13 amino acids. The CDR3 reads CASSIWEQPEQFF. CDR3 nucleotides: TGTGCCAGTAGTATTTGGGAACAACCTGAGCAGTTCTTC.

This chain connects TRBV9 to TRBJ1-3, with D maybe TRBD1 (5 bases). This CDR3 is built from 15 residues. Trimming stripped 5 bases from V and 2 bases from J, with 14 bases between. Germline assignment: CDR1 SGDLS and CDR2 YYNGEE. The CDR3 nucleotides are TGTGCCAGCAGTCTTACCCAGGGAACTGGAAACACCATATATTTT. Its protein is CASSLTQGTGNTIYF.

The J gene is TRBJ2-1, the V gene TRBV27; D possibly corresponds to TRBD2 (7 bases). CDR1 and CDR2 from the germline V gene are MNHEY and SMNVEV (reference sequence). The V end lost 6 bases, the J end lost 3 bases, and 18 bases lay between the germline ends. This CDR3 region has 16 residues. The CDR3 loop is CASRRGGASGYNEQFF. CDR3 sequence (DNA): TGTGCCAGCAGGAGGGGGGGTGCTAGCGGCTACAATGAGCAGTTCTTC.

The V and J genes are TRBV28 and TRBJ2-7; the D is unclear. CDR1 and CDR2 from the germline V gene are MDHEN and SYDVKM. Trimming stripped 6 bases from V and 3 bases from J, with 9 bases between. CDR3 size: 12 residues. The CDR3 nucleotides read TGTGCCAGCAGAGGACCCCTCTACGAGCAGTACTTC. It translates to CASRGPLYEQYF. Combining the CDR3 with reference TRBV28 and TRBJ2-7 gives the whole variable domain DVKVTQSSRYLVKRTGEKVFLECVQDMDHENMFWYRQDPGLGLRLIYFSYDVKMKEKGDIPEGYSVSREKKERFSLILESASTNQTSMYLCASRGPLYEQYFGPGTRLTVT.

The rearrangement joins TRBV5-1 to TRBJ2-2; D possibly corresponds to TRBD1 (6 bases). V was trimmed by 1 base and J by 5 bases, leaving 12 bases between them. The CDR3 is 15 residues long. Germline-derived CDR1 and CDR2 are SGHRS and YFSETQ. CDR3 residues: CASSLWGQGTGELFF. CDR3 sequence (DNA): TGCGCCAGCAGCTTGTGGGGCCAGGGGACCGGGGAGCTGTTTTTT.